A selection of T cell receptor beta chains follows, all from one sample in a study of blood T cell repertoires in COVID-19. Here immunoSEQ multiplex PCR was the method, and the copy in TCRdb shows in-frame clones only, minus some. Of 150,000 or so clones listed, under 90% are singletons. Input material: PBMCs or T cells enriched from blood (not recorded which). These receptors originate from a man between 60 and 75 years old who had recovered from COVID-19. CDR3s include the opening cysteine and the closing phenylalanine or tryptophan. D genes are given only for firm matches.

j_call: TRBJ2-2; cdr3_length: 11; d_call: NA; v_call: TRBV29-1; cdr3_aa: CSVTSSGELFF
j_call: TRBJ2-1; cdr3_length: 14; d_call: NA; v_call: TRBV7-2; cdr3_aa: CASSLVSAGNEQFF
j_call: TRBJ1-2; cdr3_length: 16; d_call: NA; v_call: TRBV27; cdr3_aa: CASSLTPLTANYGYTF
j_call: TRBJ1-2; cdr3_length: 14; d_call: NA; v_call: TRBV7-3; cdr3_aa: CASSPAQGRDGYTF
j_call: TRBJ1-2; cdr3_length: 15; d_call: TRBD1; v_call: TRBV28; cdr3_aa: CASRMTGANNYGYTF
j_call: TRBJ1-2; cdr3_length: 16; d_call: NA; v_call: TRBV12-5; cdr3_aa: CASGLMSVKLFYGYTF
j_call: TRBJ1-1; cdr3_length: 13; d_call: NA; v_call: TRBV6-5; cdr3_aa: CASREDGGTEAFF
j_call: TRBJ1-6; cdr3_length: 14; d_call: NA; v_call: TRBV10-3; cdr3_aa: CAISEGGNESPLHF
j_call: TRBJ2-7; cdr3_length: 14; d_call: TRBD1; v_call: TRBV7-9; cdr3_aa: CASSLRDRSYEQYF
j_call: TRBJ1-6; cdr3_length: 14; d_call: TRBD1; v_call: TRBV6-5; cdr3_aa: CASSWDREASPLHF
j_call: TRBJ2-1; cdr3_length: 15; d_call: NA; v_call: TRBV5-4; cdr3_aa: CASSLGGEKYNEQFF
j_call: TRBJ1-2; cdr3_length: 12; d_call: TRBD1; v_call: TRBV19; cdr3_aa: CASSQTGNGYTF
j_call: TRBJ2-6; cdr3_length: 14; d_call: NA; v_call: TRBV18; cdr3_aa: CASWGENGANVLTF
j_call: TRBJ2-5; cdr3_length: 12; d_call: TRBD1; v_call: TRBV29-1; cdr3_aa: CSERTGGETQYF
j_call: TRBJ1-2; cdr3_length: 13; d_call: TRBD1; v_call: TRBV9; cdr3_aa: CASSSWTGDGYTF
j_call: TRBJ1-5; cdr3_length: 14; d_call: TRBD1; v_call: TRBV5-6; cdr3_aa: CASSRTGGNQPQHF
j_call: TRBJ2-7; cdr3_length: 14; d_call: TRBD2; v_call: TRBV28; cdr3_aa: CASSPSGRDYEQYF
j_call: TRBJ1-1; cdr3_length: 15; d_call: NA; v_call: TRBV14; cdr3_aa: CASSRGRAVTTEAFF